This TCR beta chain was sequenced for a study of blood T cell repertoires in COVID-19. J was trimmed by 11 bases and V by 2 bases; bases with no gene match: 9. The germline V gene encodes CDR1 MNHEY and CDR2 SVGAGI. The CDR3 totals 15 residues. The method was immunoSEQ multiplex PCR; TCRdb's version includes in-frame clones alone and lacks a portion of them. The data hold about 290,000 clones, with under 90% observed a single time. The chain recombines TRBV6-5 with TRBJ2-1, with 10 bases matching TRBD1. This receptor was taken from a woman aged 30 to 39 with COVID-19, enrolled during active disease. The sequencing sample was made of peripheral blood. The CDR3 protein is CASSYGQGGRQKQFF. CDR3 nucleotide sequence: TGTGCCAGCAGTTACGGACAGGGGGGGCGGCAGAAGCAGTTCTTC.